Sequencing of this TCR beta chain was carried out in a study of blood T cell repertoires in COVID-19. Study details: The United States, Italy and Spain provided the acute and convalescent COVID-19 samples. From T cells, B-cell-depleted T cells, or PBMCs came the material, which was cDNA or gDNA.

Trimming removed 4 bases at V and 0 bases at J, with 9 bases between. The length of the CDR3 is 14 residues. The V gene's germline CDR1 is SGHVS and CDR2 FNYEAQ. Original analysis: Researchers report that nucleated cell counts were estimated from reference gene primer amplification. Method: immunoSEQ multiplex PCR; TCRdb's copy keeps in-frame clones and lacks some. That table furnishes V, J and clone size, whereas the DNA furnished D and trimming. The repertoire holds roughly 130,000 clones, with around 79% as singletons. The rearrangement uses TRBV7-6 and TRBJ2-5, with D maybe TRBD1 (6 bases). Sequencing was done on a sample of peripheral blood. The sequence was collected from a man aged 55 to 69 with acute or convalescent COVID-19. The DNA for the CDR3 is TGTGCCAGCAGCTCCGGGACACACCAAGAGACCCAGTACTTC. Translating it yields CASSSGTHQETQYF. The full variable domain, completed using reference TRBV7-6 and TRBJ2-5, is GAGVSQSPRYKVTKRGQDVALRCDPISGHVSLYWYRQALGQGPEFLTYFNYEAQQDKSGLPNDRFSAERPEGSISTLTIQRTEQRDSAMYRCASSSGTHQETQYFGPGTRLLVL.